This T cell receptor (beta chain) was sequenced for a study of metastatic and nonmetastatic thyroid tumors. This clone was observed a handful of times. The V and J ends lost 5 bases and 4 bases respectively, with 11 bases between them. CDR3 length: 14 amino acids. Germline CDR1 WNHNN, CDR2 SYGVQD (reference sequence). TCRdb reprocessed the PCR reads using MiXCR. This sample has approximately 38,000 clones, with roughly 26% found just once. All patients were untreated before thyroid surgery. This chain links TRBV10-1 with TRBJ2-2; D gene uncertain. Sequenced: blood. This TCR was recovered from a female donor with papillary thyroid cancer or a benign thyroid nodule (not recorded which). Some clones in this sample may be carry-over from other donors' samples. The CDR3 sequence: CASSPWSGTGELFF. CDR3 nucleotides: TGCGCCAGCAGTCCTTGGTCGGGCACCGGGGAGCTGTTTTTT.